This T cell receptor beta chain was recorded in a study of OX40 agonist ivuxolimab in advanced cancers. V lost 7 bases, J lost 0 bases, and 16 bases lay in between. Looked up from germline, CDR1 is SNHLY and CDR2 is FYNNEI. The CDR3 runs to 17 residues. Generated by immunoSEQ multiplex PCR, the TCRdb table keeps only in-frame clones and is missing some. The sample holds fewer than 100,000 clones, around 80% seen once. The chain couples TRBV2 to TRBJ2-6; a possible D gene is TRBD1 (5 bases). The source is an adult with an advanced solid tumor such as melanoma, head and neck, liver or kidney cancer. The sample consisted of CD4+ or CD8+ T cells sorted from blood, taken in a trial of the OX40 agonist ivuxolimab. CDR3: CASNPRQGTSGANVLTF. For the CDR3, the DNA is TGTGCCAGCAACCCCAGGCAGGGAACCTCTGGGGCCAACGTCCTGACTTTC.